Listed below are T cell receptor beta chains from one sample, sequenced in a study of post-analysis software for immune sequencing data. TCRdb analysed the PCR reads with MiXCR anew, one entry per CDR3 protein. The sample consists of about 760,000 distinct CDR3 sequences, just under 30% of them appearing once. Sequenced: blood. These receptors all stem from a girl under 18 with multiple sclerosis. The CDR3 runs from the conserved cysteine through the conserved F or W. Each record gives: V gene, J gene, CDR3 length, D gene, clone size, CDR3 DNA, CDR3 protein. The D gene is left open where the match is weak. Expanded clones get a size class; other rows say once, few or many, or leave the size out.

V gene: TRBV21-1
J gene: TRBJ2-3
CDR3 length: 16
D gene: -
clone size: few
CDR3 DNA: TGTGCCAGCAGCAAATTACGGGTCGGTAGCACAGATACGCAGTATTTT
CDR3 protein: CASSKLRVGSTDTQYF

V gene: TRBV20-1
J gene: TRBJ2-1
CDR3 length: 12
D gene: -
clone size: -
CDR3 DNA: TGCAGTGCGAGGAAAGGGGGGAATGAGCAGTTCTTC
CDR3 protein: CSARKGGNEQFF

V gene: TRBV6-5
J gene: TRBJ1-2
CDR3 length: 13
D gene: -
clone size: many
CDR3 DNA: TGTGCCAGCAGTCCCCGGGCAGGGAGCGGCTACACCTTC
CDR3 protein: CASSPRAGSGYTF

V gene: TRBV10-3
J gene: TRBJ2-7
CDR3 length: 14
D gene: TRBD2
clone size: -
CDR3 DNA: TGTGCCACCGGGGGGGCAAGCTCCTACAATGAGCAGTACTTC
CDR3 protein: CATGGASSYNEQYF

V gene: TRBV29-1
J gene: TRBJ2-7
CDR3 length: 13
D gene: -
clone size: -
CDR3 DNA: TGCAGCGTCGCGCGGACCAACAAAGACGAGCAGTACTTC
CDR3 protein: CSVARTNKDEQYF

V gene: TRBV12-3/TRBV12-4
J gene: TRBJ2-5
CDR3 length: 14
D gene: TRBD2
clone size: -
CDR3 DNA: TGTGCCAGCAGTTTTGGTTTCGGGGGGGAGACCCAGTACTTC
CDR3 protein: CASSFGFGGETQYF

V gene: TRBV15
J gene: TRBJ2-1
CDR3 length: 17
D gene: TRBD2
clone size: -
CDR3 DNA: TGTGCCACCAGCAGAGATTGGGGTAGCGGGCCCTACAATGAGCAGTTCTTC
CDR3 protein: CATSRDWGSGPYNEQFF

V gene: TRBV18
J gene: TRBJ2-7
CDR3 length: 15
D gene: TRBD1
clone size: few
CDR3 DNA: TGTGCCAGCTCCAAGGACAGGGGGACTGTAGGCGAGCAGTACTTC
CDR3 protein: CASSKDRGTVGEQYF

V gene: TRBV7-9
J gene: TRBJ1-2
CDR3 length: 14
D gene: -
clone size: few
CDR3 DNA: TGTGCCAGCAGCTTTTTGTCTTCGGGCGATGGCTACACCTTC
CDR3 protein: CASSFLSSGDGYTF

V gene: TRBV28
J gene: TRBJ1-6
CDR3 length: 14
D gene: -
clone size: -
CDR3 DNA: TGTGCCAGCAGTTTACCGGCAGGGTGGTCACCCCTCCACTTT
CDR3 protein: CASSLPAGWSPLHF

V gene: TRBV7-2
J gene: TRBJ2-3
CDR3 length: 13
D gene: -
clone size: many
CDR3 DNA: TGTGCCAGCAGCTTAAGGCGAATAGATACGCAGTATTTT
CDR3 protein: CASSLRRIDTQYF

V gene: TRBV28
J gene: TRBJ2-4
CDR3 length: 13
D gene: -
clone size: few
CDR3 DNA: TGTGCCAGCAGTCCCAGCTTCTCACGGGAGCAGTACTTC
CDR3 protein: CASSPSFSREQYF

V gene: TRBV7-2
J gene: TRBJ1-4
CDR3 length: 14
D gene: -
clone size: -
CDR3 DNA: TGTGCCAGCAGCCCAGGGGTCGTTAATGAAAAACTGTTTTTT
CDR3 protein: CASSPGVVNEKLFF

V gene: TRBV19
J gene: TRBJ2-1
CDR3 length: 15
D gene: -
clone size: few
CDR3 DNA: TGTGCCAGTAGTATAAAGGGCGGGCCGACCCCCGAGCAGTTCTTC
CDR3 protein: CASSIKGGPTPEQFF

V gene: TRBV19
J gene: TRBJ2-4
CDR3 length: 18
D gene: -
clone size: few
CDR3 DNA: TGTGCCAGTAGCCCTGACAGGTTAAGGTTGAAAGCCAAAAACATTCAGTACTTC
CDR3 protein: CASSPDRLRLKAKNIQYF

V gene: TRBV12-3/TRBV12-4
J gene: TRBJ2-7
CDR3 length: 12
D gene: -
clone size: -
CDR3 DNA: TGTGCCAGCAGTTTGGGACCCTCCGAGCAGTACTTC
CDR3 protein: CASSLGPSEQYF

V gene: TRBV29-1
J gene: TRBJ2-1
CDR3 length: 11
D gene: -
clone size: many
CDR3 DNA: TGCAGCGTTGTAGGATACAATGAGCAGTTCTTC
CDR3 protein: CSVVGYNEQFF

V gene: TRBV29-1
J gene: TRBJ2-7
CDR3 length: 14
D gene: -
clone size: few
CDR3 DNA: TGCAGCGTCCGCACGGACACGAGCTCCTACGAGCAGTACTTC
CDR3 protein: CSVRTDTSSYEQYF

V gene: TRBV6-6
J gene: TRBJ1-4
CDR3 length: 17
D gene: -
clone size: once
CDR3 DNA: TGTGCCAGCACCCGAAACGGGGCAGGACCCCTTGTCGAAAAACTGTTTTTT
CDR3 protein: CASTRNGAGPLVEKLFF

V gene: TRBV20-1
J gene: TRBJ2-3
CDR3 length: 18
D gene: TRBD2
clone size: few
CDR3 DNA: TGCAGTGCTTGGGGGACTAGCGGGAGGGCCCATGGCACAGATACGCAGTATTTT
CDR3 protein: CSAWGTSGRAHGTDTQYF

V gene: TRBV5-6
J gene: TRBJ1-2
CDR3 length: 13
D gene: -
clone size: few
CDR3 DNA: TGTGCCAGCAGCTTTCAGTCGAGCAACGGCTACACCTTC
CDR3 protein: CASSFQSSNGYTF

V gene: TRBV20-1
J gene: TRBJ1-5
CDR3 length: 13
D gene: -
clone size: once
CDR3 DNA: TGCAGTGCTAAGACCCTAGAGGGCCAGCCCCAGCATTTT
CDR3 protein: CSAKTLEGQPQHF

V gene: TRBV20-1
J gene: TRBJ2-5
CDR3 length: 14
D gene: -
clone size: few
CDR3 DNA: TGCAGTGCTAGAGATGTTATCGGGGCGGTGGCCCAGTACTTC
CDR3 protein: CSARDVIGAVAQYF

V gene: TRBV19
J gene: TRBJ2-7
CDR3 length: 13
D gene: TRBD1
clone size: -
CDR3 DNA: TGTGCCAGCAAGGAAACAGGGGCCTACGAGCAGTACTTC
CDR3 protein: CASKETGAYEQYF

V gene: TRBV5-1
J gene: TRBJ1-2
CDR3 length: 13
D gene: TRBD1
clone size: -
CDR3 DNA: TGCGCCAGCGGTGACAGGGGGAACTATGGCTACACCTTC
CDR3 protein: CASGDRGNYGYTF

V gene: TRBV3-1
J gene: TRBJ2-1
CDR3 length: 16
D gene: TRBD2
clone size: few
CDR3 DNA: TGTGCCAGCCACCTTGGGGGGGTGGGGCCCTACAATGAGCAGTTCTTC
CDR3 protein: CASHLGGVGPYNEQFF

V gene: TRBV7-8
J gene: TRBJ1-2
CDR3 length: 13
D gene: -
clone size: -
CDR3 DNA: TGTGCCAGCAGCTTTGCGCTAAACTATGGCTACACCTTC
CDR3 protein: CASSFALNYGYTF

V gene: TRBV28
J gene: TRBJ2-5
CDR3 length: 14
D gene: -
clone size: few
CDR3 DNA: TGTGCCAGCAGTTTGGAGGGATTTCAAGAGACCCAGTACTTC
CDR3 protein: CASSLEGFQETQYF

V gene: TRBV2
J gene: TRBJ1-1
CDR3 length: 15
D gene: -
clone size: few
CDR3 DNA: TGTGCCAGCAGTGACGGGGTAGCGATGAACACTGAAGCTTTCTTT
CDR3 protein: CASSDGVAMNTEAFF

V gene: TRBV20-1
J gene: TRBJ2-7
CDR3 length: 12
D gene: TRBD1
clone size: -
CDR3 DNA: TGCAGTGCCAGTGCGGGACAGGGCGCGCAGTACTTC
CDR3 protein: CSASAGQGAQYF

V gene: TRBV29-1
J gene: TRBJ1-4
CDR3 length: 11
D gene: -
clone size: few
CDR3 DNA: TGCAGCGTTGAAGTAGGGGCCGGACTGTTTTTT
CDR3 protein: CSVEVGAGLFF

V gene: TRBV5-6
J gene: TRBJ1-5
CDR3 length: 15
D gene: -
clone size: -
CDR3 DNA: TGTGCCAGCAGCCGCTCCGGGGTCCCGAATCAGCCCCAGCATTTT
CDR3 protein: CASSRSGVPNQPQHF

V gene: TRBV4-1
J gene: TRBJ2-7
CDR3 length: 15
D gene: -
clone size: few
CDR3 DNA: TGCGCCAGCAGCCAAGCCCCGGGACGGGGATACGAGCAGTACTTC
CDR3 protein: CASSQAPGRGYEQYF

V gene: TRBV29-1
J gene: TRBJ2-3
CDR3 length: 17
D gene: TRBD2
clone size: few
CDR3 DNA: TGCAGCGTTGATTCACTAGCGGGAGGGCGGGTCCCAGATACGCAGTATTTT
CDR3 protein: CSVDSLAGGRVPDTQYF

V gene: TRBV11-2
J gene: TRBJ2-1
CDR3 length: 12
D gene: -
clone size: -
CDR3 DNA: TGTGCCGGCAGCTTTACAACCAATGAGCAGTTCTTC
CDR3 protein: CAGSFTTNEQFF

V gene: TRBV6-5
J gene: TRBJ2-7
CDR3 length: 14
D gene: -
clone size: few
CDR3 DNA: TGTGCCAGCAGAAGGGCCGCAGGTTTCTACGAGCAGTACTTC
CDR3 protein: CASRRAAGFYEQYF

V gene: TRBV12-3/TRBV12-4
J gene: TRBJ2-3
CDR3 length: 14
D gene: TRBD1
clone size: -
CDR3 DNA: TGTGCCAGCAGGCCAGGGGGCCAGACAGATACGCAGTATTTT
CDR3 protein: CASRPGGQTDTQYF

V gene: TRBV28
J gene: TRBJ1-2
CDR3 length: 17
D gene: -
clone size: -
CDR3 DNA: TGTGCCAGCAGTTTGATGGGGGTTGGGGGCCTTAACTATGGCTACACCTTC
CDR3 protein: CASSLMGVGGLNYGYTF

V gene: TRBV7-9
J gene: TRBJ2-1
CDR3 length: 14
D gene: -
clone size: -
CDR3 DNA: TGTGCCAGCAGCACCGGGGACTTCGGGAATGAGCAGTTCTTC
CDR3 protein: CASSTGDFGNEQFF

V gene: TRBV20-1
J gene: TRBJ2-5
CDR3 length: 14
D gene: -
clone size: -
CDR3 DNA: TGCAGTGCTAGAGACCCTTATAGAGGAGAGACCCAGTACTTC
CDR3 protein: CSARDPYRGETQYF

V gene: TRBV18
J gene: TRBJ1-6
CDR3 length: 15
D gene: -
clone size: few
CDR3 DNA: TGTGCCAGCTCACGCTTACAGCCAAATAATTCACCCCTCCACTTT
CDR3 protein: CASSRLQPNNSPLHF

V gene: TRBV9
J gene: TRBJ2-7
CDR3 length: 14
D gene: -
clone size: -
CDR3 DNA: TGTGCCAGCAGCGTGGGGGGCGCGTACAATGAGCAGTACTTC
CDR3 protein: CASSVGGAYNEQYF

V gene: TRBV20-1
J gene: TRBJ1-4
CDR3 length: 12
D gene: -
clone size: once
CDR3 DNA: TGCAGTGCTAGATGGGGCGGGGAAAAACTGTTTTTT
CDR3 protein: CSARWGGEKLFF

V gene: TRBV5-1
J gene: TRBJ2-5
CDR3 length: 13
D gene: -
clone size: once
CDR3 DNA: TGCGCCAGCAGCTCGGGGAGTACAGAGACCCAGTACTTC
CDR3 protein: CASSSGSTETQYF

V gene: TRBV7-2
J gene: TRBJ1-4
CDR3 length: 15
D gene: -
clone size: -
CDR3 DNA: TGTGCCAGCAGCCCCCGACGGGCGCCGGGTGAAAAACTGTTTTTT
CDR3 protein: CASSPRRAPGEKLFF

V gene: TRBV12-3/TRBV12-4
J gene: TRBJ2-7
CDR3 length: 13
D gene: TRBD1
clone size: few
CDR3 DNA: TGTGCCAGCAGTGCATACCAGGGGGCCATGCCGTACTTC
CDR3 protein: CASSAYQGAMPYF

V gene: TRBV7-8
J gene: TRBJ2-7
CDR3 length: 15
D gene: TRBD2
clone size: -
CDR3 DNA: TGTGCCAGCAGCGTTAGCGGGAGGGGATCCTACGAGCAGTACTTC
CDR3 protein: CASSVSGRGSYEQYF

V gene: TRBV7-2
J gene: TRBJ2-1
CDR3 length: 14
D gene: TRBD2
clone size: -
CDR3 DNA: TGTGCCAGCAGCTCAGGACTAGCCGTCTACGAGCAGTTCTTC
CDR3 protein: CASSSGLAVYEQFF

V gene: TRBV7-2
J gene: TRBJ1-2
CDR3 length: 14
D gene: -
clone size: -
CDR3 DNA: TGTGCCAGCAGTCCCAAGCCGGACAGAGGAGGCTACACCTTC
CDR3 protein: CASSPKPDRGGYTF

V gene: TRBV7-2
J gene: TRBJ2-4
CDR3 length: 14
D gene: -
clone size: -
CDR3 DNA: TGTGCCAGAAGCTTAGAGGTAGCCAAAAACATTCAGTACTTC
CDR3 protein: CARSLEVAKNIQYF

V gene: TRBV6-6
J gene: TRBJ1-3
CDR3 length: 16
D gene: TRBD1
clone size: -
CDR3 DNA: TGTGCCAGCAGTTACGGGACAGGGACCTCTGGAAACACCATATATTTT
CDR3 protein: CASSYGTGTSGNTIYF

V gene: TRBV12-3/TRBV12-4
J gene: TRBJ1-5
CDR3 length: 14
D gene: TRBD1
clone size: -
CDR3 DNA: TGTGCCAGCAGAAGGACAGGGTATGGTCAGCCCCAGCATTTT
CDR3 protein: CASRRTGYGQPQHF

V gene: TRBV5-1
J gene: TRBJ2-7
CDR3 length: 14
D gene: -
clone size: -
CDR3 DNA: TGCGCCAGCAGCTTGGCAATGGGGGAAGAGACCCAGAACTTC
CDR3 protein: CASSLAMGEETQNF

V gene: TRBV29-1
J gene: TRBJ2-7
CDR3 length: 13
D gene: -
clone size: many
CDR3 DNA: TGCAGCGTTGCCGGACAGTCAAGCTACGAGCAGTACTTC
CDR3 protein: CSVAGQSSYEQYF

V gene: TRBV27
J gene: TRBJ1-5
CDR3 length: 14
D gene: -
clone size: -
CDR3 DNA: TGTGCCAGCAGTTTAGTTTCTGGGACCCAGCCCCAGCATTTT
CDR3 protein: CASSLVSGTQPQHF

V gene: TRBV29-1
J gene: TRBJ1-4
CDR3 length: 16
D gene: -
clone size: -
CDR3 DNA: TGCAGCGTTTCCGGGGGAATAAGAGCAACTAATGAAAAACTGTTTTTT
CDR3 protein: CSVSGGIRATNEKLFF

V gene: TRBV4-1
J gene: TRBJ2-2
CDR3 length: 15
D gene: TRBD1
clone size: -
CDR3 DNA: TGCGCCAGCAGCTTCCGGGACAGGGCCACCGGGGAGCTGTTTTTT
CDR3 protein: CASSFRDRATGELFF

V gene: TRBV20-1
J gene: TRBJ1-1
CDR3 length: 11
D gene: -
clone size: few
CDR3 DNA: TGCAGTGCTAGAGCTCTCCGGGAAGCTTTCTTT
CDR3 protein: CSARALREAFF